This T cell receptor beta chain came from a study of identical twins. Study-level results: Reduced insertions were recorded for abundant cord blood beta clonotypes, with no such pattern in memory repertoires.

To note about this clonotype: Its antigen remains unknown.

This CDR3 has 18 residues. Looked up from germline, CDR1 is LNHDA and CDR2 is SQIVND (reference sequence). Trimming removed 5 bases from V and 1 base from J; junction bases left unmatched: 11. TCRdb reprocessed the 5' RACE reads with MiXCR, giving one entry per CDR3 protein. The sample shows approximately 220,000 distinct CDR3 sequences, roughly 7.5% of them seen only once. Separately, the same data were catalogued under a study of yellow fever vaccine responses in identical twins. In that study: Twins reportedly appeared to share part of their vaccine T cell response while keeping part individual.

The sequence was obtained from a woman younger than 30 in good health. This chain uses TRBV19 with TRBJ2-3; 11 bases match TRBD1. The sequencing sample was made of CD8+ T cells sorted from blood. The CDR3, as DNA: TGTGCCAGTAGTGTGAGAATGGACAGGGGGCCACGCACAGATACGCAGTATTTT. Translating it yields CASSVRMDRGPRTDTQYF.